This entry describes one T cell receptor beta chain. Patients from Seattle were sampled longitudinally, starting during active infection. CDR1 is GTSNPN and CDR2 is SVGIG in the germline V gene (reference sequence). Trimming cost V 4 bases and J 0 bases, with 7 bases left between them. The CDR3 sequence is 12 residues long. The data were obtained in a study of blood T cell repertoires in COVID-19. Study as a whole: Acute and convalescent COVID-19 specimens originated in the United States, Italy and Spain. Sources were T cells, B-cell-depleted T cells, or PBMCs; the material itself was cDNA or gDNA.

Original processing methods: From reference gene primer amplification, estimates of nucleated cell counts were derived. Using immunoSEQ multiplex PCR, the repertoire was profiled, and TCRdb retains in-frame clones only, with some absent. For V, J and clone size, that table is used; D and trimming come from the DNA. The table includes roughly 190,000 clones, roughly 76% detected once. The sequence came from a woman in her thirties or forties with COVID-19, enrolled during active disease. This chain joins TRBV30 and TRBJ2-7, with D perhaps TRBD2 (5 bases). The specimen sequenced was peripheral blood. The CDR3 DNA reads TGTGCCTGGAAGGGAGACTCCTACGAGCAGTACTTC. This translates into CAWKGDSYEQYF.